Below, one T cell receptor (beta chain) is given with its context. The data originate from a study of blood T cell repertoires in COVID-19. Study-level information: Acute and convalescent COVID-19 samples came from the United States, Italy and Spain.

The CDR3 has 17 amino acids. The ends lost 3 bases at V and 5 bases at J; junction bases unmatched: 13. CDR1 is LGHDT, CDR2 YNNKEL, per germline (reference sequence). Methods used by the authors: Counts of nucleated cells, estimated from reference gene primer amplification, were obtained. TCRdb keeps only in-frame clones here, not all; method: immunoSEQ multiplex PCR. V, J and clone size derive from that table, while D and trimming were established from the DNA sequence. The data contain tens of thousands of clones, 88% of them singletons. The source of this sequence is a human donor in a cohort sampled during active COVID-19. The chain uses TRBV3-1 (or the pseudogene TRBV3-2) and TRBJ1-1; 9 nucleotides align to TRBD1. Material for sequencing was peripheral blood. The CDR3 nucleotides read TGTGCCAGCAGCCAGTATCCCGGGACAGGGTGGCGTACTGAAGCTTTCTTT. Translation gives CASSQYPGTGWRTEAFF.